This T cell receptor (beta chain) was identified during a study of molecular identifiers for immune sequencing clone quantification. Germline V gene lookup returns CDR1 MNHEY and CDR2 SMNVEV (reference sequence). The CDR3 runs to 16 residues. TCRdb re-called the PCR reads through MiXCR, storing one row per CDR3 protein. Of some 65,000 distinct CDR3 sequences detected, approximately 17% appear once; the ten largest clones hold around 1.5%. For this clonotype: A much larger clone lies one base from this, so it may be a read error.

The receptor's source is a human donor in good health. Some libraries in this study had Jurkat cell RNA spiked in. The rearrangement links TRBV27 to TRBJ1-5; 7 nucleotides match TRBD1. The sequencing sample was made of naive CD8+ T cells from blood, with Jurkat cell RNA spiked in. Described subset: FACS-sorted CD8+CD4-CCR7+CD45RA+ naive T cells. In DNA form, the CDR3 reads TGCGCCAGCAGCCAAAGGGGGCCTTACAGCAATCAGCCCCAGCATTTT. Translated: CASSQRGPYSNQPQHF.